These T cell receptor beta chains were read from a single sample in a study of beta chain features in type 1 diabetes. Method: immunoSEQ multiplex PCR; TCRdb's copy keeps in-frame clones and lacks some. This table has about 660,000 clones, over 12% appearing once. The source material was naive CD4+ T cells from blood. Source of these receptors: a man younger than 35 with type 1 diabetes. The CDR3 runs from the conserved cysteine through the conserved F or W. The order of the fields is V gene, clone size, D gene, J gene, CDR3 DNA, CDR3 protein. A D gene is named only where the DNA matches it firmly. Some rows have no size entry. The others give once, few or many, or a class for an expanded clone.

TRBV12-2	-	-	TRBJ2-1	TGTGCAAGTCGCGGGAATGAGCAGTTCTTC	CASRGNEQFF
TRBV30	few	-	TRBJ2-2	TGTGCCTGCCTCGGGACGGGAAACACCGGGGAGCTGTTTTTT	CACLGTGNTGELFF
TRBV7-2	-	-	TRBJ2-3	TGTGCCAGCAGCTTACTGGACTCCCCAGATACGCAGTATTTT	CASSLLDSPDTQYF
TRBV6-5	few	-	TRBJ2-5	TGTGCCAGCAGTTATCATAGTACGGAGACCCAGTACTTC	CASSYHSTETQYF
TRBV7-9	-	TRBD1	TRBJ1-2	TGTGCCAGCAGCCCTGTTGGGGGACAGGGTAACTATGGCTACACCTTC	CASSPVGGQGNYGYTF
TRBV5-1	-	-	TRBJ2-3	TGCGCCAGCAGCCCAGGGGCGGCAGATACGCAGTATTTT	CASSPGAADTQYF
TRBV7-9	-	-	TRBJ2-3	TGTGCCAGCCTAGAGGGTTATAGCACAGATACGCAGTATTTT	CASLEGYSTDTQYF
TRBV4-2	-	-	TRBJ1-3	TGTGCCAGCAGCCAAGATCTCGGGCAGTTCTCTGGAAACACCATATATTTT	CASSQDLGQFSGNTIYF
TRBV18	-	-	TRBJ1-2	TGTGCCAGCTCACCACAGGGGACCCAACTCGGGGGCTACACCTTC	CASSPQGTQLGGYTF
TRBV9	few	TRBD1	TRBJ1-6	TGTGCCAGCAGCGTAGCTACAGGGGAGGATTTGGGTTCACCCCTCCACTTT	CASSVATGEDLGSPLHF
TRBV27	few	-	TRBJ1-2	TGTGCCAGCAGTTCCACAGGTCCCTATGGCTACACCTTC	CASSSTGPYGYTF
TRBV7-2	-	-	TRBJ2-1	TGTGCCAGCAGCAACCGCGGGGACCCGTACTACAATGAGCAGTTCTTC	CASSNRGDPYYNEQFF
TRBV7-2	few	-	TRBJ2-7	TGTGCCAGCAGCCCGCCGGCGGGGGCAAACTACGAGCAGTACTTC	CASSPPAGANYEQYF
TRBV5-1	-	TRBD1	TRBJ1-2	TGCGCCAGCAGCTTGCGACAGGGTGATGGCTACACCTTC	CASSLRQGDGYTF
TRBV30	few	-	TRBJ1-2	TGTGCCTGGAGGTCCGGCGTTCATGGCTACACCTTC	CAWRSGVHGYTF
TRBV18	-	TRBD2	TRBJ2-4	TGTGCCAGCTCACAACTAGCGGGAGGGCGCCAAAACATTCAGTACTTC	CASSQLAGGRQNIQYF
TRBV30	few	TRBD2	TRBJ2-7	TGTGCCTGGAGCCAAACCGGGACTAGTTCGTACGAGCAGTACTTC	CAWSQTGTSSYEQYF
TRBV30	-	-	TRBJ2-4	TGTGCCTGGGCGGGGGCGAATCTAGCCAAAAACATTCAGTACTTC	CAWAGANLAKNIQYF
TRBV5-1	few	TRBD2	TRBJ2-1	TGCGCCAGCAGCAATCCTAGCGGGGGCTACAATGAGCAGTTCTTC	CASSNPSGGYNEQFF
TRBV5-1	few	TRBD1	TRBJ2-2	TGCGCCAGCAGCTCAATGGGACAGTCCACCGGGGAGCTGTTTTTT	CASSSMGQSTGELFF
TRBV19	-	-	TRBJ1-5	TGTGCCAGTAGTATACCGGAGTATAGCAATCAGCCCCAGCATTTT	CASSIPEYSNQPQHF
TRBV4-1	-	-	TRBJ2-4	TGCGCCAGCAGCCAAGCCCCACAGGCGGCCAAAAACATTCAGTACTTC	CASSQAPQAAKNIQYF
TRBV30	few	-	TRBJ2-7	TGTGCCTGGAGTGACCCTCTCGAGCAGTACTTC	CAWSDPLEQYF
TRBV6-5	few	-	TRBJ1-2	TGTGCCAGCAGATCGTGGGGGGTCTATGGCTACACCTTC	CASRSWGVYGYTF
TRBV7-9	-	TRBD2	TRBJ2-1	TGTGCCAGCAGCTTAGAACTAGCGCTTTACAATGAGCAGTTCTTC	CASSLELALYNEQFF
TRBV29-1	few	TRBD1	TRBJ2-4	TGCAGCGTTGATGGGGACAGGGGAGCCAAAAACATTCAGTACTTC	CSVDGDRGAKNIQYF
TRBV5-1	few	TRBD2	TRBJ2-3	TGCGCCAGCAGTTTTGATCCTAGCGGGAGGGCCCCAGATACGCAGTATTTT	CASSFDPSGRAPDTQYF
TRBV10-3	-	TRBD1	TRBJ2-7	TGTGCCATCAGGGCTATCTCCGGGACAGCCTACGAGCAGTACTTC	CAIRAISGTAYEQYF
TRBV9	few	TRBD1	TRBJ2-2	TGTGCCAGCAGCGGGGGACAGGCGAACACCGGGGAGCTGTTTTTT	CASSGGQANTGELFF
TRBV6-1	-	TRBD2	TRBJ2-1	TGTGCCAGCAGTGCCCCGACTAGCGGGAGGGCCATTGATGAGCAGTTCTTC	CASSAPTSGRAIDEQFF
TRBV28	-	TRBD1	TRBJ2-7	TGTGCCAGCAGTTCCCAGGGACAGGGGACCCACGAGCAGTACTTC	CASSSQGQGTHEQYF
TRBV9	once	-	TRBJ2-1	TGTGCCAGCAGCGGAGGAGGGTCCCCCTACAATGAGCAGTTCTTC	CASSGGGSPYNEQFF
TRBV15	few	TRBD2	TRBJ2-5	TGTGCCACCAGCAGAGGACTAGCGGGAGCCGAGACCCAGTACTTC	CATSRGLAGAETQYF
TRBV20-1	-	-	TRBJ1-1	TGCAGTGCTAGTATGGGGACTGAAGCTTTCTTT	CSASMGTEAFF
TRBV7-9	few	-	TRBJ1-4	TGTGCCAGCAGCCTAGGGATGGGGACAACTAATGAAAAACTGTTTTTT	CASSLGMGTTNEKLFF
TRBV11-2	-	-	TRBJ1-1	TGTGCCAGCAGCTTAGAGTGGCAGGAAGCTTTCTTT	CASSLEWQEAFF
TRBV28	few	-	TRBJ2-7	TGTGCCAGCAGTTTAGAGGGGGGAACCTACGAGCAGTACTTC	CASSLEGGTYEQYF
TRBV4-3	-	-	TRBJ1-1	TGCGCCAGCAGCCAAATGGCGGGGACCCGGGACACTGAAGCTTTCTTT	CASSQMAGTRDTEAFF
TRBV5-6	-	TRBD1	TRBJ1-5	TGTGCCAGCAGCCGCGGGACAGGGCAGAGGGTGGATAGCAATCAGCCCCAGCATTTT	CASSRGTGQRVDSNQPQHF
TRBV2	few	-	TRBJ1-2	TGTGCCAGCAGTGAAGTTTCTTTGACCCCCTTGGATGGCTACACCTTC	CASSEVSLTPLDGYTF
TRBV14	few	-	TRBJ1-5	TGTGCCAGCGTCCCATACAGGGAGCGTGGACAGCCCCAGCATTTT	CASVPYRERGQPQHF